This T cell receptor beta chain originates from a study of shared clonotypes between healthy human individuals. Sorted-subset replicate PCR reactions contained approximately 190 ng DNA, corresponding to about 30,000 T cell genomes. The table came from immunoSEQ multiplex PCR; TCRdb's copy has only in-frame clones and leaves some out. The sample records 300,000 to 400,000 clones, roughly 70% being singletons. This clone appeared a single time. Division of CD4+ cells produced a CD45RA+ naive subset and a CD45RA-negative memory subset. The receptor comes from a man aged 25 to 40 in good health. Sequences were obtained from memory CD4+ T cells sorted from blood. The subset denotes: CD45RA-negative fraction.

In DNA, the CDR3 is TGTGCCACCAGCAGAAGAGTCGATGGCTACACCTTC. Its protein is CATSRRVDGYTF. This chain links TRBV15 with TRBJ1-2; D uncertain. V lost 2 bases and J lost 6, with 7 bases in between. The CDR3 length is 12 residues. Per the germline V gene, CDR1 is LNHNV and CDR2 is YYDKDF (reference sequence).